Listed here are 17 T cell receptor beta chains from one sample, sequenced in a study of T cells in women clearing cervical HPV infection. Here immunoSEQ multiplex PCR was the method, and the copy in TCRdb shows in-frame clones only, minus some. Its table lists about 48,000 clones. Material: blood buffy coat. The origin of the receptors is a woman aged 18 to 75 with a cervical HPV16 infection that either progressed to CIN3+ or cleared (not recorded which).

CDR3 residues: CASRLTSGGATDTQYF. CDR3 DNA, as far as it was read: TGTGCCAGCAGATTGACTAGCGGGGGGGCCACAGATACG. The chain carries TRBV2 and TRBJ2-3; 14 nucleotides line up with TRBD2. The read comes to an end 3 residues before the CDR3 does, leaving the germline J gene to fill in the end. Per the germline V gene, CDR1 is SNHLY and CDR2 is FYNNEI. V dropped 6 bases and J dropped 2; count of bases not matched to a gene: 4. The CDR3 consists of 16 residues.

Remarks on this clone: The read gets to within 3 residues of the CDR3 end, and the germline J gene fills in the rest. The chain couples TRBV20-1 to TRBJ1-5; 10 bases agree with TRBD1. In germline, CDR1 is DFQATT, CDR2 SNEGSKA (reference sequence). This CDR3 comprises 14 residues. V was clipped by 3 bases and J by 2 bases; unmatched bases: 1. CDR3 bases read: TGCAGTGCTAGCGGGACAGGGGGCAATCAGCCC. Its protein product is CSASGTGGNQP. Given in full, the CDR3 is CSASGTGGNQPQHF.

A note on this clone: The observed sequence ends 3 residues before the CDR3 terminus, with the missing tail filled in from the germline J gene. The V call is TRBV10-3, the J call TRBJ2-1; D might be TRBD1 (5 bases). The V and J ends lost 5 bases and 7 bases respectively, with 15 bases between them. The CDR3 has 14 residues. Looked up from germline, CDR1 is ENHRY and CDR2 is SYGVKD. The CDR3 region is CAISPQGSWNEQFF. CDR3 DNA, as far as it was read: TGTGCCATCAGTCCCCAGGGCTCGTGGAATGAG.

Comment on this clone: The sequence runs out 3 residues before the end of the CDR3; the remainder is reconstructed from the germline J gene. The chain links TRBV18 to TRBJ1-6, with 9 bases aligning to TRBD1. Per germline, CDR1 KGHSH and CDR2 LQKENI. J lost 10 bases, V lost 1 base, and 5 bases had no gene match. The CDR3 loop spans 15 amino acids. The CDR3 bases that were read are TGTGCCAGCTCACCACTACAGGGGGCTGGGTCACCC. It translates to CASSPLQGAGSP. The CDR3 in its entirety is CASSPLQGAGSPLHF.

About this clone: With the read ending 3 residues before the CDR3 end, the germline J gene is used to fill in that end. This chain uses TRBV30 with TRBJ1-6; 8 bases match TRBD1. The CDR3 covers 20 residues. The V segment lost 2 bases and the J segment 0 bases; nucleotides outside the gene matches: 15. Per germline, CDR1 GTSNPN and CDR2 SVGIG (reference sequence). The sequenced part of the CDR3 DNA is TGTGCCTGGAGTACAACCAGAAGGACAGGGTCAAGCTCCTATAATTCACCC. This codes for CAWSTTRRTGSSSYNSP. The entire CDR3 sequence reads CAWSTTRRTGSSSYNSPLHF.

With respect to this clone: The sequence runs out 3 residues before the end of the CDR3; the remainder is reconstructed from the germline J gene. The chain is built from TRBV29-1 and TRBJ1-2; 7 nucleotides line up with TRBD1. V was pared by 6 bases and J by 7 bases, with 11 bases of the junction left unmatched. Germline CDR1 and CDR2: SQVTM and ANQGSEA. The CDR3 is 13 residues long. The CDR3 protein is CSVGKTGMVGYTF. The CDR3 DNA, read in part, is TGCAGCGTGGGAAAGACAGGGATGGTTGGC. Full variable domain (remainder filled in from reference TRBV29-1 and TRBJ1-2): SAVISQKPSRDICQRGTSLTIQCQVDSQVTMMFWYRQQPGQSLTLIATANQGSEATYESGFVIDKFPISRPNLTFSTLTVSNMSPEDSSIYLCSVGKTGMVGYTFGSGTRLTVV.

Comments on this clone: The read stops 3 residues short of the end of the CDR3; the missing end is completed from the germline J gene. The rearrangement joins TRBV7-3 to TRBJ2-1, with D perhaps TRBD1 (6 bases). The CDR3 runs to 16 residues. V was shortened by 4 bases and J by 0 bases, with 13 bases between the two germline ends. Germline V lookup: CDR1 SGHTA, CDR2 FQGTGA. Incomplete CDR3 DNA: TGTGCCAGCAGCTCCCAAGGGGGTAGCTCCTACAATGAG. This translates into CASSSQGGSSYNE. The whole CDR3 protein is CASSSQGGSSYNEQFF. Drawing the rest from reference TRBV7-3 and TRBJ2-1, the complete variable domain is GAGVSQTPSNKVTEKGKYVELRCDPISGHTALYWYRQSLGQGPEFLIYFQGTGAADDSGLPNDRFFAVRPEGSVSTLKIQRTERGDSAVYLCASSSQGGSSYNEQFFGPGTRLTVL.

Note on this clone: The read gets to within 3 residues of the CDR3 end, and the germline J gene fills in the rest. The rearrangement uses TRBV14 and TRBJ1-1; TRBD1 agrees at 7 bases. CDR3 size: 15 residues. V was pared by 4 bases and J by 0 bases, with 5 bases of the junction left unmatched. CDR1 is SGHDN and CDR2 is FVKESK in the germline V gene. CDR3 loop: CASSPNRGLNTEAFF. The CDR3 DNA, read in part, is TGTGCCAGCAGCCCAAACAGGGGCCTGAACACTGAA.

Details on this clone: The read stops 3 residues short of the end of the CDR3; the missing end is completed from the germline J gene. V and J are TRBV5-6 and TRBJ2-3; no reliable D call. V lost 2 bases, J lost 1 base, and 11 bases lay in between. The CDR3 sequence is 15 residues long. Per germline, CDR1 SGHDT and CDR2 YYEEEE. Here the CDR3 reads CASSLRGGGTDTQYF. The CDR3 bases that were read are TGTGCCAGCAGCTTAAGAGGCGGAGGCACAGATACG.

CDR3 residues: CAVRRAGGGDTQYF. The sequenced part of the CDR3 DNA is TGTGCCGTGCGGAGGGCAGGGGGAGGAGATACG. This chain joins TRBV19 and TRBJ2-3, with a tentative D call TRBD1 (7 bases). Sequencing ends 3 residues short of the CDR3 end; the germline J gene provides the rest. The V and J ends lost 11 bases and 5 bases respectively, with 20 bases between them. The CDR3 length is 14 residues. The germline V gene has CDR1 LNHDA and CDR2 SQIVND (reference sequence). Full variable domain (outside the CDR3, taken from reference TRBV19 and TRBJ2-3): DGGITQSPKYLFRKEGQNVTLSCEQNLNHDAMYWYRQDPGQGLRLIYYSQIVNDFQKGDIAEGYSVSREKKESFPLTVTSAQKNPTAFYLCAVRRAGGGDTQYFGPGTRLTVL.

Comments on this clone: The read terminates 3 residues ahead of where the CDR3 ends, so the germline J gene completes it. The rearrangement joins TRBV5-5 to TRBJ2-7; 14 nucleotides align to TRBD2. CDR3 length equals 15 residues. The germline V gene has CDR1 SGHKS and CDR2 YYEKEE (reference sequence). The J segment lost 3 bases and the V segment lost 4 bases, leaving 3 bases of the junction unmatched. CDR3 residues: CASSLGLAGVYEQYF. The sequenced part of the CDR3 DNA is TGTGCCAGCAGCCTGGGACTAGCGGGGGTCTACGAG. Looking up the rest from reference TRBV5-5 and TRBJ2-7 gives the full variable domain: DAGVTQSPTHLIKTRGQQVTLRCSPISGHKSVSWYQQVLGQGPQFIFQYYEKEERGRGNFPDRFSARQFPNYSSELNVNALLLGDSALYLCASSLGLAGVYEQYFGPGTRLTVT.

A remark on this clone: At one boundary the junction diverges from the germline segment, which might be a read error. The read comes to an end 3 residues before the CDR3 does, leaving the germline J gene to fill in the end. V is TRBV4-1 and J is TRBJ2-5, with D maybe TRBD1 (5 bases). The CDR3 totals 16 residues. Germline assignment: CDR1 MGHRA and CDR2 YSYEKL. CDR3: CTSSLLRGEGAETQYF. The DNA read from the CDR3 is TGCACCAGCAGCCTTCTCCGCGGCGAAGGGGCAGAGACC.

Note on this clone: The sequenced fragment ends 3 residues before the CDR3 boundary, so the rest is inferred from the germline J gene. V usage is TRBV30 and J usage is TRBJ1-3; D is ambiguous. Trimming left V 1 base short and J 0 bases short, with 10 bases between. The CDR3 spans 15 residues. Germline CDR1 reads GTSNPN; CDR2 reads SVGIG (reference sequence). The CDR3 here is CAWSDEGSSGNTIYF. The covered CDR3 bases are TGTGCCTGGAGTGACGAAGGCAGCTCTGGAAACACC.

Of note for this clone: The read terminates 3 residues ahead of where the CDR3 ends, so the germline J gene completes it. The chain is built from TRBV10-1 and TRBJ2-6; tentatively, D is TRBD1 (6 bases). The CDR3 has 15 amino acids. CDR1 WNHNN and CDR2 SYGVQD come from the germline V gene (reference sequence). Trimming stripped 5 bases from V and 1 base from J, with 9 bases between. CDR3 residues: CASSPQGSGANVLTF. The CDR3 bases that were read are TGCGCCAGCAGTCCCCAGGGGTCTGGGGCCAACGTC.

On this clone itself: The read falls 3 residues short of the CDR3 end, and the missing part is taken from the germline J gene. This chain uses TRBV6-1 with TRBJ2-3; possibly TRBD1 for D (6 bases). Trimming removed 3 bases from V and 2 bases from J, with 12 bases in between. The germline V gene has CDR1 MNHNS and CDR2 SASEGT. This CDR3 spans 15 amino acids. The DNA read from the CDR3 is TGTGCCAGCAGTGAGACAGGTCGCCTCACAGATACG. Protein product: CASSETGRLTDT. The entire CDR3 reads CASSETGRLTDTQYF.

This chain's CDR3 is CASSPEGAATGELFF. The sequenced part of the CDR3 DNA is TGCGCCAGCAGCCCAGAGGGGGCGGCCACCGGGGAG. The chain is built from TRBV5-1 and TRBJ2-2; 7 positions agree with TRBD1. The read gets to within 3 residues of the CDR3 end, and the germline J gene fills in the rest. The CDR3 has 15 amino acids. Germline V gives CDR1 SGHRS, CDR2 YFSETQ. After removal of 4 bases from V and 4 bases from J, the junction contained 7 bases not matched to a gene.

A note on this clone: The CDR3 end is not reached by the read, which stops 3 residues before it; the germline J gene fills it in. The chain combines TRBV2 with TRBJ1-2; tentatively, D is TRBD1 (6 bases). In germline, CDR1 is SNHLY, CDR2 FYNNEI. There are 16 residues in the CDR3. Incomplete CDR3 DNA: TGTGCCAGCAGTCCCTTCCTTTGGGGCAGGGGATCGGGC. Amino acids: CASSPFLWGRGSG. In full, the CDR3 is CASSPFLWGRGSGYTF. The complete variable domain, with remaining parts taken from reference TRBV2 and TRBJ1-2, reads EPEVTQTPSHQVTQMGQEVILRCVPISNHLYFYWYRQILGQKVEFLVSFYNNEISEKSEIFDDQFSVERPDGSNFTLKIRSTKLEDSAMYFCASSPFLWGRGSGYTFGSGTRLTVV.